This T cell receptor beta chain was obtained from a study of identical twins. The CDR3 sequence is 12 residues long. J lost 7 bases, V lost 3 bases, and 5 bases had no gene match. Germline loops: CDR1 DFQATT, CDR2 SNEGSKA (reference sequence). Template switching supplied a universal primer site; unique molecular identifiers were carried on the cDNA. TCRdb independently ran MiXCR on the 5' RACE reads; one entry per CDR3 protein. The repertoire has under 900,000 distinct CDR3 sequences, about 20% of them found once; the top ten carry approximately 14%. These data also formed part of another study, on T cells expressing NK-cell markers. In that study: In sorted CD3+CD56+NKG2C+, CD3+CD56+NKG2C- and CD3+CD56-NKG2C+ T cells, TCR beta repertoires were obtained. The study sequenced eight donors, seven HCMV-seropositive and one seronegative. A range of about 1.0-8% of CD8+ T cells consisted of dominant NKG2C+ clonotypes in 5 to 7 donors.

The specimen sequenced was PBMCs. The TCR comes from a young woman in good health. The chain carries TRBV20-1 and TRBJ2-7; 8 nucleotides agree with TRBD2. The CDR3 sequence: CSASGGAKEQYF. Here the CDR3 DNA reads TGCAGTGCTAGCGGGGGGGCGAAGGAGCAGTACTTC.